This is a list of T cell receptor beta chains from one sample in a study of vaccination effects on CD4 cells after COVID-19. Method: immunoSEQ multiplex PCR; TCRdb's copy keeps in-frame clones and lacks some. The repertoire holds roughly 73,000 clones, with roughly 73% as singletons. Antigens of these TCRs are unknown. This specimen was CD4+ T cells from PBMCs cultured with HIV peptides, taken before COVID-19 vaccination. The receptors stem from a human donor who had a prior SARS-CoV-2 infection. The conserved cysteine and the conserved F or W are not part of the CDR3 here. The order of the fields is V gene, D gene, CDR3 protein. A D gene is named only where the DNA matches it firmly.

TRBV6-1	.	ASSEAGLKYEQY
TRBV29-1	TRBD1	SVVDRVDYEQY
TRBV5-1	.	ASSRPGGLVEAF
TRBV5-1	.	ASSLVATDYGYT
TRBV9	.	ASSAGTGNTIY
TRBV2	TRBD1	ASYAGTGGYNEQF
TRBV19	.	ASKRDASYGYT
TRBV29-1	TRBD1	SVRGTGINEKLF
TRBV5-1	.	ASSLYPLQADTQY
TRBV5-1	.	ASSLDVFTDTQY
TRBV2	.	ASSDQGRSTEAF
TRBV9	TRBD2	ASSPAGGSGRYNEQF
TRBV6-4	.	ASSEEAGPRYGYT
TRBV11-1	.	ASSYQDSLKTQY
TRBV11-3	TRBD2	ASSLVFLREGYNEQF
TRBV6-4	.	ASTEGGRVDYGYT
TRBV2	.	ASGAEYYGYT
TRBV21-1	.	ASSNGHLASGGNTGELF
TRBV27	TRBD1	ASSLTGDLWQETQY
TRBV30	TRBD1	AWGDRGVYEQY
TRBV9	TRBD1	ASSVQGDYGYT
TRBV5-4	TRBD2	ASSLAGSPYEQY
TRBV11-3	.	ASTRDARETQY
TRBV5-1	.	ASSLDAVSYEQY
TRBV6-5	TRBD1	ASTVDREETQY
TRBV7-2	.	ASSYTSSSTDTQY
TRBV2	.	ASSKLGITNEKLF
TRBV5-1	.	ASSADGRTYEQY
TRBV19	.	ASSFSASAYNEQF
TRBV30	.	AWSKPQVRELF
TRBV19	.	ASSTLGTGTYYNSPLH
TRBV27	TRBD1	ATRSDRDNSPLH
TRBV2	TRBD1	ASSEGGGLEQF
TRBV5-1	TRBD1	ASSLLDRGQSGELF
TRBV9	TRBD1	ASSGTSGGYGYT
TRBV5-8	.	ASSLELSAQETQY
TRBV28	.	ASSYNYGYT
TRBV9	TRBD2	ASSPSSRGVAGGRFNEQF
TRBV11-2	.	ASSSQGYEQY
TRBV18	.	ASSPQGYGANVLT
TRBV19	.	ASSIDSRPGYNEQF
TRBV5-1	TRBD2	ASSSGTSGWADTQY